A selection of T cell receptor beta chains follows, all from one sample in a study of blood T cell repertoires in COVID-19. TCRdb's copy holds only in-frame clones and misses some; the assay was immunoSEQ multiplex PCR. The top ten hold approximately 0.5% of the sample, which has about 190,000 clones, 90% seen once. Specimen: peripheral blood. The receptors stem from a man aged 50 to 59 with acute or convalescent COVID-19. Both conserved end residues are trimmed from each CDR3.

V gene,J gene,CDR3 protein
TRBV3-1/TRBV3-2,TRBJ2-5,ASSLTGRGLQKTQY
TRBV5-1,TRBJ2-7,ASSSSGTTSYEQY
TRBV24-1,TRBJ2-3,ATSDPTGGLAQY
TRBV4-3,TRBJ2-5,ASSQDLRIQETQY
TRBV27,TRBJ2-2,ASSFRFTGELF
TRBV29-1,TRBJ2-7,SAGRDNLEQY
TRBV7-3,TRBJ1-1,ASSPKGTGPNTEAF
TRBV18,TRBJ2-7,ASSPGTSVPYEQY
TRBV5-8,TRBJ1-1,ASSLGQGGPRTEAF
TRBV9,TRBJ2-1,ASSVGGVYNEQF
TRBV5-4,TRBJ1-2,ASSQGQDPLTYGYT
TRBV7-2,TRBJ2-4,ASKLEGTVNLLAKNIQY
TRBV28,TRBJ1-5,ASSLRTGGPSQPQH
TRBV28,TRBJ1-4,ATGQEDVETNEKLF
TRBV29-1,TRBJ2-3,SGSGRGTDTQY
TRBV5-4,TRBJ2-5,ASSLNGGRETQY
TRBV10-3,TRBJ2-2,AISELPLGTLDDEERTGELF
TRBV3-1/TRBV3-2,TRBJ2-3,ASSRNGGDTQY
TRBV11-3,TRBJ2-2,ASSPYQGGQESTGELF
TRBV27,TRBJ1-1,ASSRKTGGGTEAF
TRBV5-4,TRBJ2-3,ASSPTSGDTQY
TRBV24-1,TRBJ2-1,ATSDPRGLRYNEQF
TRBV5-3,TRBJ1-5,ARSLGAPGGN
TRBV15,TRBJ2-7,ATSQRRDSSYEQY
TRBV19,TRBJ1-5,ASRGGVYQPQH
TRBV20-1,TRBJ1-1,SAPESLEAF
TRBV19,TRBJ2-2,ASSIMAGGNTGELF
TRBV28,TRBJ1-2,ASTQRLYYGYT
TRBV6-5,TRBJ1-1,ASSYISVMNTEAF
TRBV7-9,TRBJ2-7,ASSRIDNRGAYEQY
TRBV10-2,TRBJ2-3,ASSLWGGRATDTQY
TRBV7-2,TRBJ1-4,ASSLVAGTNEKLF
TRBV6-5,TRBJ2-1,ASSSTSFYNEQF
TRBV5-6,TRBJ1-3,ASSLGQGYGNTIY
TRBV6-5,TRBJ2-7,ASSYSGQGPYEQY
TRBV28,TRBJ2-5,ASSPTGFRGKTQY
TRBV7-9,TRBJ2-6,ASSPLQGTGANVLT
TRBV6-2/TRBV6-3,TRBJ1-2,ASSSGQGGYGYT
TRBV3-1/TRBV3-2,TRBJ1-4,ASSHGGLGEKLF
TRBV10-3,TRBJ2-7,AISRGQGFNEQY
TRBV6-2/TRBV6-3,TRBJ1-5,ASSKRGSVQPQH
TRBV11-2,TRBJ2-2,ASSSGTRTGELF
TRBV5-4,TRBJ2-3,ASSPAGQGATDTQY
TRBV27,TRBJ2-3,ASSTWTSGTDTQY
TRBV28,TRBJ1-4,ASSSSGGFNEKLF
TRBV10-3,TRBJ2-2,AISSQGANTGELF
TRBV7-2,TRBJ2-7,ASSLPSYEQY
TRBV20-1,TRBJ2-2,SASVGAGELF
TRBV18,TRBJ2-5,ASSLSSGETQY
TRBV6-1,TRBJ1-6,ASSEPPLQGQGRSPLH
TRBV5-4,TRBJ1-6,ASSSGQENHSPLH
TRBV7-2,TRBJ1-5,ASSLVAGGGNQPQH
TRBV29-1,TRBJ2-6,SAASGANVLT